Listed here are 16 T cell receptor beta chains from one sample, sequenced in a study of beta chain features in type 1 diabetes. cDNA synthesis used the whole RNA isolate, giving expressed TCRB sequences. TCRdb's copy holds only in-frame clones and misses some; the assay was immunoSEQ multiplex PCR. The data contain roughly 250,000 clones, 68% of them singletons. Sequenced sample: naive CD4+ T cells from blood. The source of these receptors is a man under 40 in good health.

The V call is TRBV29-1, the J call TRBJ2-3, with TRBD2 matching over 10 bases. V lost 3 bases to trimming and J lost 2 bases; unmatched junction nucleotides: 5. The CDR3 is made up of 15 amino acids. CDR1 is SQVTM, CDR2 ANQGSEA, per germline. DNA of the CDR3: TGCAGCGTTGAGAAACTAGCGGGATCCACAGATACGCAGTATTTT. It codes for CSVEKLAGSTDTQYF.

The CDR3 spells CSVPGTPAGTDTQYF. The CDR3 nucleotides are TGCAGCGTCCCCGGGACCCCGGCGGGGACAGATACGCAGTATTTT. The chain combines TRBV29-1 with TRBJ2-3, with D perhaps matching TRBD2 (6 bases). The ends were cut back, 6 bases at V and 3 bases at J, with 19 bases in the middle. The CDR3 is 15 residues long. The V gene's germline CDR1 is SQVTM and CDR2 ANQGSEA.

This clone was recorded once. The V and J genes are TRBV18 and TRBJ2-1; maybe TRBD1 (5 bases). This CDR3 has 15 residues. CDR1 and CDR2 (germline): KGHSH, LQKENI. V was trimmed by 0 bases and J by 7 bases, leaving 13 bases between them. In DNA, the CDR3 is TGTGCCAGCTCACCACCAAATGCAGGGTGGAATGAGCAGTTCTTC. Translated: CASSPPNAGWNEQFF.

This clone was counted between two and nine times. This chain connects TRBV29-1 to TRBJ2-1, with 8 bases matching TRBD1. This CDR3 is 12 amino acids long. Trimming removed 7 bases from V and 6 bases from J; junction bases left unmatched: 5. The V gene's germline CDR1 is SQVTM and CDR2 ANQGSEA. The CDR3 loop is CSGDRGGNEQFF. The CDR3 nucleotides read TGCAGCGGCGACAGGGGAGGCAATGAGCAGTTCTTC.

The chain links TRBV11-2 to TRBJ2-1; the D gene is possibly TRBD2 (5 bases). The V gene's germline CDR1 is SGHAT and CDR2 FQNNGV. The CDR3 runs 13 residues. The V and J ends lost 4 bases and 9 bases respectively, with 13 bases between them. CDR3 region: CASSSTRVGEQFF. CDR3 DNA: TGTGCCAGCAGCTCTACTAGGGTGGGTGAGCAGTTCTTC. Full variable domain (rest looked up from reference TRBV11-2 and TRBJ2-1): EAGVAQSPRYKIIEKRQSVAFWCNPISGHATLYWYQQILGQGPKLLIQFQNNGVVDDSQLPKDRFSAERLKGVDSTLKIQPAKLEDSAVYLCASSSTRVGEQFFGPGTRLTVL.

This clone was observed once. At the DNA level, this CDR3 is encoded by other sequences in the same sample as well. This chain links TRBV30 with TRBJ1-1; no firm D call. The CDR3 sequence is 13 residues long. Trimming removed 0 bases at V and 1 base at J, with 6 bases between. Germline lookup yields CDR1 GTSNPN and CDR2 SVGIG (reference sequence). CDR3 amino acids: CAWSVLENTEAFF. The CDR3 coding sequence is TGTGCCTGGAGTGTATTAGAGAACACTGAAGCTTTCTTT.

The rearrangement joins TRBV6-1 to TRBJ1-5, with TRBD1 as a possible D gene (5 bases). Trimming removed 3 bases at V and 1 base at J, with 16 bases between. The V gene's germline CDR1 is MNHNS and CDR2 SASEGT. The CDR3 has 17 residues. CDR3 residues: CASSDQGALGSNQPQHF. The CDR3 DNA sequence: TGTGCCAGCAGTGATCAAGGGGCGCTGGGGAGCAATCAGCCCCAGCATTTT.

The chain is built from TRBV4-3 and TRBJ1-2; D is unresolved. Trimming pared 0 bases from V and 5 bases from J, leaving 7 bases between. The germline CDR1 and CDR2 sequences are LGHNA and YSLEER. The CDR3 is made up of 13 amino acids. The CDR3 nucleotides read TGCGCCAGCAGCCAAGATACGGGTTATGGCTACACCTTC. The encoded protein is CASSQDTGYGYTF.

This chain joins TRBV25-1 and TRBJ2-2; D is unclear. The CDR3 sequence is 12 residues long. Trimming removed 4 bases from V and 7 bases from J, with 7 bases in between. Germline loops: CDR1 MGHDK, CDR2 SYGVNS. The CDR3 DNA is TGTGCCAGCAGTGCGGGTTTCGGGGAGCTGTTTTTT. Translated, it gives CASSAGFGELFF.

Notes on this clone: The same CDR3 is also encoded by other DNA sequences in this sample. The V gene is TRBV14, the J gene TRBJ2-4; D not resolved. The CDR3 loop spans 15 amino acids. Germline CDR1 and CDR2: SGHDN and FVKESK. Trimming removed 3 bases from V and 3 bases from J, with 12 bases in between. The CDR3 loop reads CASSHGELGKNIQYF. In DNA form, the CDR3 reads TGTGCCAGCAGCCACGGAGAACTGGGCAAAAACATTCAGTACTTC.

This clone turned up a few times. This rearrangement joins TRBV7-9 to TRBJ1-2; possible D gene TRBD1, 6 bases. This CDR3 has 12 amino acids. V shed 7 bases and J shed 3 bases, with 9 bases lying between them. Germline V gene data show CDR1 as SEHNR and CDR2 as FQNEAQ (reference sequence). CDR3 sequence: CASMKGDYGYTF. In DNA form, the CDR3 reads TGTGCCAGCATGAAGGGGGACTATGGCTACACCTTC.

The chain joins TRBV29-1 to TRBJ2-3; D gene unclear. This CDR3 region has 14 residues. The V and J ends lost 0 bases and 2 bases respectively, with 9 bases between them. Germline CDR1 is SQVTM and CDR2 is ANQGSEA. The CDR3 region has the DNA TGCAGCGTTGAAGACCGACTGATCACAGATACGCAGTATTTT. This encodes CSVEDRLITDTQYF.

Written as DNA, the CDR3 is TGCAGCGTTGAAGTTGGCTGGAGCTACGAGCAGTACTTC. It encodes CSVEVGWSYEQYF. The chain combines TRBV29-1 with TRBJ2-7; D uncertain. The V end lost 1 base, the J end lost 3 bases, and 10 bases lay between the germline ends. The germline V gene has CDR1 SQVTM and CDR2 ANQGSEA. The CDR3 runs to 13 residues.

Only a few counts were recorded for this clone. V is TRBV7-2 and J is TRBJ2-2, with 16 positions matching TRBD2. Germline V lookup: CDR1 SGHTA, CDR2 FQGNSA. The CDR3 has 17 residues. With V trimmed by 5 bases and J by 6 bases, 6 bases remained unmatched. The chain's CDR3 is CASSVTGTSGRAGELFF. In DNA, the CDR3 is TGTGCCAGCAGCGTCACCGGGACTAGCGGGAGGGCCGGGGAGCTGTTTTTT. The full variable domain, its missing parts supplied by reference TRBV7-2 and TRBJ2-2, is GAGVSQSPSNKVTEKGKDVELRCDPISGHTALYWYRQSLGQGLEFLIYFQGNSAPDKSGLPSDRFSAERTGGSVSTLTIQRTQQEDSAVYLCASSVTGTSGRAGELFFGEGSRLTVL.

The chain links TRBV7-9 to TRBJ2-5; D may be TRBD1 (5 bases). This CDR3 region has 15 residues. Trimming pared 1 base from V and 1 base from J, leaving 10 bases between. The germline CDR1 and CDR2 sequences are SEHNR and FQNEAQ (reference sequence). This chain's CDR3 is CASSLVGVIQETQYF. In DNA form, the CDR3 reads TGTGCCAGCAGCTTAGTAGGGGTGATCCAAGAGACCCAGTACTTC.

The chain is built from TRBV10-2 and TRBJ2-5; 7 bases align to TRBD1. The CDR3 is 14 amino acids. After removal of 5 bases from V and 3 bases from J, the junction contained 6 bases not matched to a gene. Per germline, CDR1 WSHSY and CDR2 SAAADI. CDR3 sequence (DNA): TGCGCCAGCAGTACAGGGGTTGGGAAAGAGACCCAGTACTTC. It is translated as CASSTGVGKETQYF.